This T cell receptor (beta chain) was retrieved from a study of CD8 T cells in ankylosing spondylitis. Broader study findings: Ankylosing spondylitis blood appeared to be characterized by a TCR beta motif of about 8 highly homologous variants. Relatively rare in peripheral blood, disease-linked clones were also CD8+. Reportedly, matched ankylosing spondylitis synovial fluid was significantly enriched for disease-linked clones. Existing reports had already noted some motif variants in reactive arthritis synovial fluid and blood.

In regard to this clonotype: Antigen specificity is unknown.

TCR beta libraries were made by quantitative 5'-RACE with molecular barcodes. TCRdb reprocessed the 5' RACE reads with MiXCR, giving one entry per CDR3 protein. Here the sample spans some 840,000 distinct CDR3 sequences, about an eighth being singletons. V was pared by 3 bases and J by 9 bases, with 8 bases of the junction left unmatched. CDR1 is SGHNT, CDR2 YYREEE, per germline (reference sequence). This CDR3 spans 16 amino acids. The sequence derives from a male donor with ankylosing spondylitis. This chain connects TRBV5-4 to TRBJ2-1; 14 bases line up with TRBD2. Sequenced sample: blood, either unsorted or a sorted T cell fraction (not recorded which). CDR3: CASSSLTSGRESEQFF. In nucleotides, the CDR3 is TGTGCCAGCAGCTCCCTGACTAGCGGGAGGGAAAGTGAGCAGTTCTTC. The whole variable domain, remainder taken from reference TRBV5-4 and TRBJ2-1, is ETGVTQSPTHLIKTRGQQVTLRCSSQSGHNTVSWYQQALGQGPQFIFQYYREEENGRGNFPPRFSGLQFPNYSSELNVNALELDDSALYLCASSSLTSGRESEQFFGPGTRLTVL.